What follows is one T cell receptor (beta chain) and its context. No antigen is known for it. The study enrolled patients aged 18 to 65 with newly diagnosed hyperthyroidism of under 2 months' duration. Germline lookup yields CDR1 LNHNV and CDR2 YYDKDF (reference sequence). The CDR3 length is 15 residues. V shed 3 bases and J 0 bases; nucleotides not matched to a gene: 4. From RNA transcripts, TCR beta CDR3 regions were amplified. Initially, a first-round RT-PCR of the TCR CDR3 employed the HTBI primer set. TCRdb reprocessed the multiplex PCR reads via MiXCR and lists one record per CDR3 protein. The data contain about 95,000 distinct CDR3 sequences, around 37% of them singletons. The record originates from a study of T cells in Graves' hyperthyroidism and ophthalmopathy. Overall study results and limits: The authors' 13 V-J model separated ophthalmopathy from stable hyperthyroidism.

This receptor was obtained from a woman in her 30s with Graves' hyperthyroidism. Sequencing was done on a sample of peripheral blood or thyroid tissue (not recorded which). The J gene is TRBJ2-7, the V gene TRBV15; TRBD1 matches 8 bases. For the CDR3, the DNA is TGTGCCACCAGCAGGACAGGGGCTACCTCCTACGAGCAGTACTTC. Residues: CATSRTGATSYEQYF.